This TCR beta chain stems from a study of T cells in Graves' hyperthyroidism and ophthalmopathy. Study background: It was at initial diagnosis, before any treatment, that peripheral blood was collected.

Hyperthyroidism in the patients, aged 18 to 65, was newly diagnosed and under 2 months in duration. Trimming stripped 8 bases from V and 1 base from J, with 8 bases between. The length of the CDR3 is 12 residues. In germline, CDR1 is LNHDA, CDR2 SQIVND (reference sequence). TCR beta CDR3 region amplification was performed from RNA transcripts. With the HTBI primer set, the TCR CDR3 went through a first round of RT-PCR. MiXCR was run by TCRdb on the multiplex PCR reads, yielding one entry per CDR3 protein. Of over 250,000 distinct CDR3 sequences in the sample, 20% to 25% were seen once. The chain employs TRBV19 and TRBJ1-2; D is unresolved. Source material: blood. The clonotype originates from a man aged 35 to 55 with Graves' hyperthyroidism that later progressed to Graves' ophthalmopathy. The CDR3 region has the DNA TGTGCCAGTCTAAACATTAACTATGGCTACACCTTC. Its protein is CASLNINYGYTF.